This TCR beta chain was recorded in a study of T cell clonotyping in hematopoietic cell transplantation. Method: immunoSEQ multiplex PCR; TCRdb's copy keeps in-frame clones and lacks some. The sample records just over 8,500 clones, roughly 85% being singletons. With respect to this clone: The antigen remains undetermined.

General study points: Without cell sorting, CD4 versus CD8 contributions remain unresolved. Graft donor and pretransplant recipient Inverse Simpson Index values predicted broader posttransplant TCR diversity. Pathologically expanded recipient clonotypes increased progressively from day 30 to day 180 as diversity fell.

The sequence came from a female patient aged 30 to 45 who had an allogeneic stem cell transplant, so the T cells may come from the graft donor. Some clones in this sample may be carry-over from other donors' samples. The specimen comprised PBMCs, sampled 180 days after allogeneic stem cell transplant.

The CDR3 DNA follows: TGTGCCAGCAGCTTCAATGGGGGCGCAAGCACTGAAGCTTTCTTT. Translated, it gives CASSFNGGASTEAFF. The rearrangement uses TRBV7-2 and TRBJ1-1; tentatively, D is TRBD1 (6 bases). Germline CDR1 and CDR2: SGHTA and FQGNSA. The CDR3 loop spans 15 amino acids. The V end lost 3 bases, the J end lost 4 bases, and 15 bases lay between the germline ends.